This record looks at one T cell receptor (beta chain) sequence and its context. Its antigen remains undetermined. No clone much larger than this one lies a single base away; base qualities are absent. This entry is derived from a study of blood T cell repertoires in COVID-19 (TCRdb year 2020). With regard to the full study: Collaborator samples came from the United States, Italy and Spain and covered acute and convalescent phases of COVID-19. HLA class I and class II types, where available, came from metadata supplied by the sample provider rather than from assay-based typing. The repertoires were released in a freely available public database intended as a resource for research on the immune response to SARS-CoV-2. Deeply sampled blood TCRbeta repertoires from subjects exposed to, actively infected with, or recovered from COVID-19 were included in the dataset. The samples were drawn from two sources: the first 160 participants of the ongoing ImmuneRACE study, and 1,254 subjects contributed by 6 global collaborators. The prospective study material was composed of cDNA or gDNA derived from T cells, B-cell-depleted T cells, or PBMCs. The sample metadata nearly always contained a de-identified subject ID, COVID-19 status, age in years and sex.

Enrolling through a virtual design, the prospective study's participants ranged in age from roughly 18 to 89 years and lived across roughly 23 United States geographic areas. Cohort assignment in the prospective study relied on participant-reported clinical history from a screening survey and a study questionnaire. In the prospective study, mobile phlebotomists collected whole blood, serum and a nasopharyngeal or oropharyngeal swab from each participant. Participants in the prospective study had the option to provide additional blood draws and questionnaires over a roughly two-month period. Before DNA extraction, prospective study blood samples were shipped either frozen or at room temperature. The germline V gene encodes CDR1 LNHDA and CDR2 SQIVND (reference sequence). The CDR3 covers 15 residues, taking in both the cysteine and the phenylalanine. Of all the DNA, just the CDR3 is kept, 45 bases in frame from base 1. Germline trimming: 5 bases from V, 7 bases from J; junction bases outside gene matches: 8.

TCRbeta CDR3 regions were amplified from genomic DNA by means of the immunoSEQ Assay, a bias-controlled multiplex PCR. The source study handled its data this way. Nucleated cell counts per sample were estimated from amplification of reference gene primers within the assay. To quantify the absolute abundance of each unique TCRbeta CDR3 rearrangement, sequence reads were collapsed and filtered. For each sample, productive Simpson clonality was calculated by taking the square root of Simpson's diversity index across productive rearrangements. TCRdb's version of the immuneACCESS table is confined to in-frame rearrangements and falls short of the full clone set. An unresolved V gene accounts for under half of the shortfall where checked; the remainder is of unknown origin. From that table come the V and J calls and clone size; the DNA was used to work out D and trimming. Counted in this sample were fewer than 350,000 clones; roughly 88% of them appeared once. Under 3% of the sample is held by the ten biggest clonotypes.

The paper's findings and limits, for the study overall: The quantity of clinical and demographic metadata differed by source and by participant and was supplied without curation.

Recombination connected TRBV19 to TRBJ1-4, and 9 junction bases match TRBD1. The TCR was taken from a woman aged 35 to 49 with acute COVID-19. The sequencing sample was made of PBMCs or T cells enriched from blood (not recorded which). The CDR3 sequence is CASSARTGVREKLFF. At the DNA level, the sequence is TGTGCCAGTAGTGCTCGGACAGGGGTACGTGAAAAACTGTTTTTT.